The T cell receptor beta chain under discussion was sequenced for a study of OX40 agonist ivuxolimab in advanced cancers. Repertoires were generated with immunoSEQ multiplex PCR, while TCRdb's copy carries only in-frame clones and drops some. The table shows around 20,000 clones, with around 82% occurring only once. This material consisted of CD4+ or CD8+ T cells sorted from blood, taken in a trial of the OX40 agonist ivuxolimab. This receptor was taken from an adult with an advanced solid tumor such as melanoma, head and neck, liver or kidney cancer.

The CDR3 DNA reads as TGTGCCAGCAGTTATGGCTCAACTAATGAAAAACTGTTTTTT. Translating gives CASSYGSTNEKLFF. This rearrangement joins TRBV6-9 to TRBJ1-4; no definite D call. Trimming stripped 2 bases from V and 0 bases from J, with 4 bases between. Germline V lookup: CDR1 MNHGY, CDR2 SVAAGI. The CDR3 has 14 amino acids.